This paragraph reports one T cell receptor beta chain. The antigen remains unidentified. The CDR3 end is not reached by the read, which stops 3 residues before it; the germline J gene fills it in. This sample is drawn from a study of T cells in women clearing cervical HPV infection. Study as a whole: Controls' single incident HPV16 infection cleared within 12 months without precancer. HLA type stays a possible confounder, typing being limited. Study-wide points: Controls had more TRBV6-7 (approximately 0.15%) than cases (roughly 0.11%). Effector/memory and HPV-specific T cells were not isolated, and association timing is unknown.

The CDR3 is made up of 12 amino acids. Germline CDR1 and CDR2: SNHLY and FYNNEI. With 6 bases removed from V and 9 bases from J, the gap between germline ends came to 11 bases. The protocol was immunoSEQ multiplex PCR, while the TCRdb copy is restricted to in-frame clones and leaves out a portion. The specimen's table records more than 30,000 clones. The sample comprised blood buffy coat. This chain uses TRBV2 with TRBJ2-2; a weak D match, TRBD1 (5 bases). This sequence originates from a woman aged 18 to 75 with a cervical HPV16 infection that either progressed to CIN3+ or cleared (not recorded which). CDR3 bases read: TGTGCCAGCAGCAGGGATTCGAGGGAG. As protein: CASSRDSRE. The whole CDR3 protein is CASSRDSRELFF.